The 14 T cell receptor beta chains listed next were all sequenced from one sample in a study of blood T cell repertoires in COVID-19. Some clones are missing from TCRdb's copy, which holds only in-frame ones; the method was immunoSEQ multiplex PCR. The table includes some 320,000 clones, 85% detected once. Sample: PBMCs or T cells enriched from blood (not recorded which). Receptors originate from a woman in her twenties or thirties who had been exposed to COVID-19.

The chain employs TRBV27 and TRBJ1-2; 8 bases map to TRBD1. Per the germline V gene, CDR1 is MNHEY and CDR2 is SMNVEV (reference sequence). J gave up 8 bases and V 0 bases, and 2 bases lay outside the gene matches. This CDR3 region has 13 residues. The CDR3 loop reads CASSLSDRDGYTF. CDR3 DNA: TGTGCCAGCAGTTTATCGGACAGGGACGGCTACACCTTC.

V usage is TRBV13 and J usage is TRBJ2-3; TRBD2 matches at 14 bases. Germline V gene lookup returns CDR1 PRHDT and CDR2 FYEKMQ (reference sequence). V was clipped by 2 bases and J by 2 bases; unmatched bases: 9. This CDR3 has 19 residues. The CDR3 reads CASSLPYGTSGGVTDTQYF. The DNA of the CDR3 is TGTGCCAGCAGCTTACCTTACGGGACTAGCGGGGGAGTCACAGATACGCAGTATTTT.

V usage is TRBV7-2 and J usage is TRBJ1-6; TRBD1 matches 8 bases. Germline loops: CDR1 SGHTA, CDR2 FQGNSA. V lost 1 base, J lost 10 bases, and 9 bases stayed unmatched. The CDR3 contains 16 residues. Here the CDR3 reads CASSLEPGRGRSPLHF. CDR3 sequence (DNA): TGTGCCAGCAGCTTAGAGCCGGGCAGGGGGCGATCACCCCTCCACTTT. Looking up the rest from reference TRBV7-2 and TRBJ1-6 gives the full variable domain: GAGVSQSPSNKVTEKGKDVELRCDPISGHTALYWYRQSLGQGLEFLIYFQGNSAPDKSGLPSDRFSAERTGGSVSTLTIQRTQQEDSAVYLCASSLEPGRGRSPLHFGNGTRLTVT.

The genes are TRBV29-1 and TRBJ1-1; no clear D. The germline V gene encodes CDR1 SQVTM and CDR2 ANQGSEA. Trimming pared 8 bases from V and 4 bases from J, leaving 11 bases between. CDR3 length equals 11 residues. CDR3 residues: CSPLYGTEAFF. Written as DNA, the CDR3 is TGCAGCCCCCTATATGGCACTGAAGCTTTCTTT. Drawing the rest from reference TRBV29-1 and TRBJ1-1, the complete variable domain is SAVISQKPSRDICQRGTSLTIQCQVDSQVTMMFWYRQQPGQSLTLIATANQGSEATYESGFVIDKFPISRPNLTFSTLTVSNMSPEDSSIYLCSPLYGTEAFFGQGTRLTVV.

The chain is built from TRBV5-1 and TRBJ2-7, with a possible D match to TRBD1 (6 bases). The CDR3 is 19 amino acids. The germline V gene encodes CDR1 SGHRS and CDR2 YFSETQ. The V and J ends lost 0 bases and 3 bases respectively, with 25 bases between them. CDR3 sequence reads: CASSLDDRRVGARNYEQYF. The DNA of the CDR3 is TGCGCCAGCAGCTTGGACGATCGTCGAGTGGGGGCTAGGAACTACGAGCAGTACTTC.

This clone was detected only once. CDR3 sequence (DNA): TGTGCCAGTAGTATTTACAGAGACGATTCACCCCTCCACTTT. This codes for CASSIYRDDSPLHF. The rearrangement joins TRBV19 to TRBJ1-6; D gene uncertain. This CDR3 has 14 residues. V was clipped by 3 bases and J by 8 bases, with 11 bases between them. Germline V gene lookup returns CDR1 LNHDA and CDR2 SQIVND (reference sequence).

The chain links TRBV27 to TRBJ2-7, with D tentatively TRBD2 (6 bases). This CDR3 region has 13 residues. V lost 6 bases and J 0 bases, leaving 9 bases between the germline ends. Germline loops: CDR1 MNHEY, CDR2 SMNVEV (reference sequence). CDR3 region: CASRPGDSYEQYF. The CDR3 nucleotides are TGTGCCAGCAGGCCGGGGGACTCCTACGAGCAGTACTTC.

The rearrangement uses TRBV30 and TRBJ1-5; 8 nucleotides match TRBD1. The V gene's germline CDR1 is GTSNPN and CDR2 SVGIG (reference sequence). This CDR3 contains 15 residues. With 4 bases clipped from V and 2 bases from J, the junction kept 7 bases outside the gene matches. The CDR3 here is CAWNVPGQGNQPQHF. In DNA, the CDR3 is TGTGCCTGGAATGTCCCGGGACAGGGCAATCAGCCCCAGCATTTT.

The CDR3 DNA follows: TGTGCCAGCTCACCACCGACAGGGCGCCAAGAGACCCAGTACTTC. The encoded protein is CASSPPTGRQETQYF. The V and J genes are TRBV18 and TRBJ2-5, with 7 nucleotides matching TRBD1. Per the germline V gene, CDR1 is KGHSH and CDR2 is LQKENI. The CDR3 loop spans 15 amino acids. The junction had 2 bases not matched to a gene; V was cut back by 0 bases and J by 1 base.

The rearrangement uses TRBV5-1 and TRBJ1-6; the match to TRBD1 covers 9 bases. There are 14 residues in the CDR3. V lost 4 bases to trimming and J lost 9 bases; unmatched junction nucleotides: 5. Germline-derived CDR1 and CDR2 are SGHRS and YFSETQ. CDR3 sequence: CASSTGTGLSPLHF. The CDR3, as DNA: TGCGCCAGCAGCACAGGGACAGGGCTTTCACCCCTCCACTTT.

This chain uses TRBV6-2 or TRBV6-3 with TRBJ1-6, with a tentative D call TRBD1 (6 bases). The germline V gene encodes CDR1 MNHEY and CDR2 SVGEGT. The CDR3 loop spans 15 amino acids. V gave up 2 bases and J gave up 6 bases, with 11 bases separating them. DNA of the CDR3: TGTGCCAGCAGTTACGAAGACAGGCTTAATTCACCCCTCCACTTT. Protein: CASSYEDRLNSPLHF.

The DNA of the CDR3 is TGTGCCACCAGTGACAGGTTAACCTACGAGCAGTACTTC. Its translation is CATSDRLTYEQYF. V and J are TRBV24-1 and TRBJ2-7; D gene uncertain. The CDR3 length is 13 residues. Trimming removed 4 bases from V and 2 bases from J, with 8 bases in between. The germline V gene encodes CDR1 KGHDR and CDR2 SFDVKD.

This clone has a count of ten or more. At the DNA level, this CDR3 is encoded by other sequences in the same sample as well. V and J are TRBV28 and TRBJ1-2; D not resolved. The CDR3 consists of 12 residues. V was pared by 3 bases and J by 5 bases, with 7 bases between. Germline CDR1 and CDR2: MDHEN and SYDVKM. This chain's CDR3 is CASSFEGYGYTF. CDR3 nucleotide sequence: TGTGCCAGCAGTTTTGAGGGTTATGGCTACACCTTC.

The chain carries TRBV11-2 and TRBJ1-1; 8 bases line up with TRBD1. The CDR3 is 16 amino acids. Germline loops: CDR1 SGHAT, CDR2 FQNNGV. The V segment lost 4 bases and the J segment 4 bases; nucleotides outside the gene matches: 11. CDR3 sequence: CASSYRTGNPSTEAFF. The CDR3 DNA sequence: TGTGCCAGCAGCTATAGGACAGGGAATCCGAGCACTGAAGCTTTCTTT.